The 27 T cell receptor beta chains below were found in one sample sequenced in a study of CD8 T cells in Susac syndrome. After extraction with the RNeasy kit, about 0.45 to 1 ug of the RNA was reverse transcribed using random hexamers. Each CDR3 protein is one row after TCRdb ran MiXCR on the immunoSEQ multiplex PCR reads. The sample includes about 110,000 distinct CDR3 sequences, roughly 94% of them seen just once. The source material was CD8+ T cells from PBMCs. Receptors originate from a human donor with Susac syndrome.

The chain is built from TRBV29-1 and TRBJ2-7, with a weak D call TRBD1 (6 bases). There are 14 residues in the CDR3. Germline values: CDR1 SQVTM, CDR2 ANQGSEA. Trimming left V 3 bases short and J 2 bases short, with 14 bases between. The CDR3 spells CSVDRGDPTYEQYF. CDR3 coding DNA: TGCAGCGTTGACAGGGGAGACCCCACCTACGAGCAGTACTTC.

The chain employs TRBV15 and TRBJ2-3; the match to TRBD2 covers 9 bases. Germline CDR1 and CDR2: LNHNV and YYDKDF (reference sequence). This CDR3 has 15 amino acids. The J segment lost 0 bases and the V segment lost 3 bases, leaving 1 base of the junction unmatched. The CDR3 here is CATSRSGGSTDTQYF. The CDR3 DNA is TGTGCCACCAGCAGGAGCGGGGGGAGCACAGATACGCAGTATTTT. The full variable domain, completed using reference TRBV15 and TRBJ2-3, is DAMVIQNPRYQVTQFGKPVTLSCSQTLNHNVMYWYQQKSSQAPKLLFHYYDKDFNNEADTPDNFQSRRPNTSFCFLDIRSPGLGDTAMYLCATSRSGGSTDTQYFGPGTRLTVL.

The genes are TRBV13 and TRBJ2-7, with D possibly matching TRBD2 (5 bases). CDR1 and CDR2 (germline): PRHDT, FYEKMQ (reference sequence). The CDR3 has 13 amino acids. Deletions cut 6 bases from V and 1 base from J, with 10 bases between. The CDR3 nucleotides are TGTGCCAGCAGAGTAGCGCTTTCCTACGAGCAGTACTTC. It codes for CASRVALSYEQYF.

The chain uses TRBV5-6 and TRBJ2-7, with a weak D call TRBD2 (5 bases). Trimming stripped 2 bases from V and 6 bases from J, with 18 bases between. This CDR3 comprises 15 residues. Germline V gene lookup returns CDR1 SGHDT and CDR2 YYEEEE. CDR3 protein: CASSLTDYGPSEQYF. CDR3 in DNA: TGTGCCAGCAGCTTAACTGACTACGGACCCTCCGAGCAGTACTTC.

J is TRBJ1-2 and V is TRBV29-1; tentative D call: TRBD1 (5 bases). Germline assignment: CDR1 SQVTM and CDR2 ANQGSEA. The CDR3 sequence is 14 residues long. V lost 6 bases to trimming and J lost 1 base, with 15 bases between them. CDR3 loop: CSVAGTELNYGYTF. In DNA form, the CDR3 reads TGCAGCGTGGCCGGGACGGAGCTTAACTATGGCTACACCTTC.

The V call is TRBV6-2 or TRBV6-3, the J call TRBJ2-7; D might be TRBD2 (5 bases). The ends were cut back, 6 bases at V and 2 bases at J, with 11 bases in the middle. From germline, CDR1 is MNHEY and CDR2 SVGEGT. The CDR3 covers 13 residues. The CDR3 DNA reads TGTGCCAGCAGCCGAGGGATCCCCTACGAGCAGTACTTC. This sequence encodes CASSRGIPYEQYF.

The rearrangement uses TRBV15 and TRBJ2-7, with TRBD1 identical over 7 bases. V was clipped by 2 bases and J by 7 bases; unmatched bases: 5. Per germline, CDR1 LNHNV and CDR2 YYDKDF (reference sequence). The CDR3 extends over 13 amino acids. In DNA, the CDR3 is TGTGCCACCAGCAGATGGGACAGTCCGGAGCAGTACTTC. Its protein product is CATSRWDSPEQYF.

The CDR3 spells CATRTVGASGNEQFF. CDR3 DNA: TGTGCCACCAGAACGGTAGGGGCGAGCGGCAATGAGCAGTTCTTC. V and J are TRBV15 and TRBJ2-1; D tentatively reads TRBD1 or TRBD2 (5 bases each). This CDR3 spans 15 amino acids. The germline CDR1 and CDR2 sequences are LNHNV and YYDKDF (reference sequence). V shed 6 bases and J shed 6 bases, with 18 bases lying between them.

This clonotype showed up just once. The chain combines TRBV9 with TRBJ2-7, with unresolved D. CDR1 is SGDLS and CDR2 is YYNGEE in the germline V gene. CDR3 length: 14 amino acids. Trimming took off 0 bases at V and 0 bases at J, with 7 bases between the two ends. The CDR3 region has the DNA TGTGCCAGCAGCGTAGGTCCAGCCTCCTACGAGCAGTACTTC. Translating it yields CASSVGPASYEQYF.

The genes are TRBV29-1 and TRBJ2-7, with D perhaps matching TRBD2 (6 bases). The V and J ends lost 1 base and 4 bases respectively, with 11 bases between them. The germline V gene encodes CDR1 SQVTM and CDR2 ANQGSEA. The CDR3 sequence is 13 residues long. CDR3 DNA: TGCAGCGTTGAAGCTAGCGCCCCGTACGAGCAGTACTTC. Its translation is CSVEASAPYEQYF.

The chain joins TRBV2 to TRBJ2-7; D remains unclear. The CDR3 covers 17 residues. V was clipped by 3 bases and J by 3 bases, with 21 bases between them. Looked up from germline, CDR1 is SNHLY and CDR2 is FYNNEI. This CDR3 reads CASSDSPPATLGYEQYF. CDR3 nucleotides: TGTGCCAGCAGTGATTCCCCCCCCGCGACATTGGGCTACGAGCAGTACTTC.

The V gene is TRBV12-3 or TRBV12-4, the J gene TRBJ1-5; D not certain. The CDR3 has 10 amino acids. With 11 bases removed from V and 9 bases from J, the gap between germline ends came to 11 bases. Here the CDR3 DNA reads TGTGCCCATACGGGAGCGCCCCAGCATTTT. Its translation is CAHTGAPQHF.

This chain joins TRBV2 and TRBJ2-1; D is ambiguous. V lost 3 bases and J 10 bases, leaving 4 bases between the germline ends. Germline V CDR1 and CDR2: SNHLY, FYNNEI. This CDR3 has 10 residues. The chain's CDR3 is CASSELEQFF. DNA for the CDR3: TGTGCCAGCAGTGAGCTGGAGCAGTTCTTC.

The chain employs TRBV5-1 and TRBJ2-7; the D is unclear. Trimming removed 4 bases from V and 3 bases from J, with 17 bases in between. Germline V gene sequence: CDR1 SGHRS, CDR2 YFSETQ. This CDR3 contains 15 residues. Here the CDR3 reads CASSTDKAEVYEQYF. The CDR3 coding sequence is TGCGCCAGCAGCACCGACAAAGCTGAGGTCTACGAGCAGTACTTC.

The CDR3 here is CASSSTGAKDTQYF. Written as DNA, the CDR3 is TGTGCCAGCAGTTCCACAGGGGCGAAAGATACGCAGTATTTT. V gene TRBV12-3 or TRBV12-4 combines with J gene TRBJ2-3; 7 bases match TRBD1. This CDR3 is 14 amino acids long. The V segment lost 4 bases and the J segment 5 bases; nucleotides outside the gene matches: 6.

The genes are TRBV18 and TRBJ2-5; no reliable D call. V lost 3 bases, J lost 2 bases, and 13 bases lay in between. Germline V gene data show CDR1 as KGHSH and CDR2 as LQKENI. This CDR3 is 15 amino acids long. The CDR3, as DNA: TGTGCCAGCTCACCCCGATCGGTTGGGCAAGAGACCCAGTACTTC. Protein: CASSPRSVGQETQYF.

This chain's CDR3 is CASRRHSNQPQHF. CDR3 in DNA: TGTGCCAGCAGAAGGCATAGCAATCAGCCCCAGCATTTT. The chain is built from TRBV27 and TRBJ1-5; no firm D call. The CDR3 sequence is 13 residues long. Trimming took off 6 bases at V and 0 bases at J, with 6 bases between the two ends. From germline, CDR1 is MNHEY and CDR2 SMNVEV (reference sequence).

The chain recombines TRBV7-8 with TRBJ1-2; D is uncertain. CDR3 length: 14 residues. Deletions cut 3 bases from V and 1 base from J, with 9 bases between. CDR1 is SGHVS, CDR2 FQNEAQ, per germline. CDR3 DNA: TGTGCCAGCAGCTTTCTCCAGAGTAACTATGGCTACACCTTC. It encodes CASSFLQSNYGYTF. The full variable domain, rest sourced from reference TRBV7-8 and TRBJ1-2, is GAGVSQSPRYKVAKRGQDVALRCDPISGHVSLFWYQQALGQGPEFLTYFQNEAQLDKSGLPSDRFFAERPEGSVSTLKIQRTQQEDSAVYLCASSFLQSNYGYTFGSGTRLTVV.

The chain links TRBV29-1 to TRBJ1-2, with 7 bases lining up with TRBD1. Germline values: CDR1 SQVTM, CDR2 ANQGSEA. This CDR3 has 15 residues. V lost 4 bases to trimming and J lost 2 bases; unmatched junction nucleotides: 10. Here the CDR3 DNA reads TGCAGCGTTGGGGGATACGGGACAGAGAACTATGGCTACACCTTC. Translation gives CSVGGYGTENYGYTF.

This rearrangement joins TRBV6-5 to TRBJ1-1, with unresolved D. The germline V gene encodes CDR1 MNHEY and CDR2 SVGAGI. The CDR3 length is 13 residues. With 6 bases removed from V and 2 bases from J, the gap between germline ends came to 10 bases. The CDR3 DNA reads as TGTGCCAGCAGCCGGACGGACAACACTGAAGCTTTCTTT. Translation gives CASSRTDNTEAFF.

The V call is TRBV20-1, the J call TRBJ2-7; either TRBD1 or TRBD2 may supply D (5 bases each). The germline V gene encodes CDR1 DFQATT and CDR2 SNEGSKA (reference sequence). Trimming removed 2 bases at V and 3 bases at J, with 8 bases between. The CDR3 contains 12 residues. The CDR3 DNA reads TGCAGTGCTAGATGGGGGATCTACGAGCAGTACTTC. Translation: CSARWGIYEQYF.

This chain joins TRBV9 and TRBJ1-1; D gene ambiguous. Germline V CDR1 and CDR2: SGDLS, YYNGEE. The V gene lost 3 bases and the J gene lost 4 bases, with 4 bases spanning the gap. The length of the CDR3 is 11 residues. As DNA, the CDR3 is TGTGCCAGCAGCGCCCGCACTGAAGCTTTCTTT. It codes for CASSARTEAFF.

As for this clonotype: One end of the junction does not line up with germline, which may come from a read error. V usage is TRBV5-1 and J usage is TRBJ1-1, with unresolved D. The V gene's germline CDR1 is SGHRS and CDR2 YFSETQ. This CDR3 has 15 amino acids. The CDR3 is CASSLLSGMNAEAFF. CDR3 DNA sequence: TGCGCCAGCAGCTTGTTATCCGGTATGAACGCTGAAGCTTTCTTT.

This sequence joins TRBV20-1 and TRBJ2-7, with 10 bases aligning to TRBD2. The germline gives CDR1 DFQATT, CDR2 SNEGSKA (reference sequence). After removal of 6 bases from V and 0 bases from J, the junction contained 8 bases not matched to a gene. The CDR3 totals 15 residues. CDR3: CSARISGGPSYEQYF. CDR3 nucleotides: TGCAGTGCCCGGATTAGCGGGGGGCCCTCCTACGAGCAGTACTTC.

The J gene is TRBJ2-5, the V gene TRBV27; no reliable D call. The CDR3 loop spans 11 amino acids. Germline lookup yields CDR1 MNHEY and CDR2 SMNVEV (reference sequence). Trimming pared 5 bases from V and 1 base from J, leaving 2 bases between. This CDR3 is CASSIQETQYF. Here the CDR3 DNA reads TGTGCCAGCAGTATCCAAGAGACCCAGTACTTC.

CDR3 nucleotides: TGTGCCAGCAGTCCGACGGGACAAGACGAGCAGTACTTC. It translates to CASSPTGQDEQYF. The chain couples TRBV12-3 or TRBV12-4 to TRBJ2-7; D is possibly TRBD1 (6 bases). V lost 5 bases, J lost 5 bases, and 13 bases lay in between. This CDR3 spans 13 amino acids.

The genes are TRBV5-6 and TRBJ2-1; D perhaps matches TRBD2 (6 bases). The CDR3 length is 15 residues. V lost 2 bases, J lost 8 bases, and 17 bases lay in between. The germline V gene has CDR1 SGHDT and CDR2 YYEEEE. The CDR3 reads CASSFDRRREYEQFF. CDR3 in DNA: TGTGCCAGCAGCTTCGACAGACGGAGGGAGTATGAGCAGTTCTTC.